The 27 T cell receptor beta chains given below trace back to one sample, sequenced in a study of CD4+ T cells in melanoma (dated 2022 in TCRdb). Libraries were constructed by the immunoSEQ multiplex PCR assay. TCRdb mirrors the immuneACCESS table, restricted to in-frame sequences. Some clones are absent from its copies; in checked studies, under half trace to an unresolved V gene, and the reason for the others is unknown. A total of 10,000 or so clones appear in this sample, approximately 68% of them only once. The leading ten clones occupy around 15% of the sample. The specimen sequenced was cells from a culture (not recorded whether cultured in vitro). The receptors come from a human donor with melanoma.

This chain uses TRBV4-1 with TRBJ2-2; D might be TRBD2 (7 bases). CDR1 and CDR2 from the germline V gene are MGHRA and YSYEKL. V was cut by 4 bases and J by 5 bases, with 14 bases left in between. The CDR3 is made up of 15 amino acids. The CDR3 region is CASSREGGGTGELFF. CDR3 DNA: TGCGCCAGCAGCCGAGAAGGGGGGGGGACCGGGGAGCTGTTTTTT.

The V call is TRBV7-9, the J call TRBJ1-2, with a weak D call TRBD1 (5 bases). V dropped 5 bases and J dropped 8 bases, with 18 bases sitting between them. CDR1 is SEHNR, CDR2 FQNEAQ, per germline (reference sequence). CDR3 length: 14 residues. CDR3 amino acids: CASSQVAQGSGYTF. CDR3 sequence (DNA): TGTGCCAGCAGCCAAGTGGCTCAGGGATCCGGCTACACCTTC.

This rearrangement joins TRBV5-1 to TRBJ1-1; D is ambiguous. This CDR3 is 15 amino acids long. The V gene's germline CDR1 is SGHRS and CDR2 YFSETQ. Trimming pared 0 bases from V and 1 base from J, leaving 10 bases between. The CDR3, as DNA: TGCGCCAGCAGCTTGGCGGACCTTCGGAACACTGAAGCTTTCTTT. Amino acid sequence: CASSLADLRNTEAFF.

This clone is judged medium-sized (0.01 to 0.1%). The chain combines TRBV6-1 with TRBJ1-6; the D gene is possibly TRBD1 (5 bases). V was shortened by 3 bases and J by 3 bases, with 6 bases between the two germline ends. The CDR3 sequence is 14 residues long. Germline values: CDR1 MNHNS, CDR2 SASEGT. The CDR3 reads CASSERGYNSPLHF. In nucleotides, the CDR3 is TGTGCCAGCAGTGAGAGGGGCTATAATTCACCCCTCCACTTT.

CDR3 in amino acids: CASSYERGNEQFF. CDR3 coding DNA: TGTGCCAGCAGCTATGAGCGGGGCAATGAGCAGTTCTTC. The gene calls are TRBV7-2 and TRBJ2-1; TRBD2 aligns across 7 bases. The CDR3 covers 13 residues. Trimming removed 4 bases from V and 6 bases from J; junction bases left unmatched: 3. The germline gives CDR1 SGHTA, CDR2 FQGNSA.

The rearrangement links TRBV11-1 to TRBJ2-7; TRBD1 matches 9 bases. The CDR3 runs to 13 residues. Germline trimming cut 5 bases from V and 7 bases from J; bases unmatched to any gene: 6. CDR1 is SGHAT and CDR2 is FQDESV in the germline V gene (reference sequence). The CDR3 DNA sequence: TGTGCCAGCAGCGGGACAGGGCCGGGGGAGCAGTACTTC. It codes for CASSGTGPGEQYF. The full variable domain, completed using reference TRBV11-1 and TRBJ2-7, is EAEVAQSPRYKITEKSQAVAFWCDPISGHATLYWYRQILGQGPELLVQFQDESVVDDSQLPKDRFSAERLKGVDSTLKIQPAELGDSAMYLCASSGTGPGEQYFGPGTRLTVT.

This chain connects TRBV6-1 to TRBJ1-6; possible D gene TRBD1, 5 bases. The V gene's germline CDR1 is MNHNS and CDR2 SASEGT. The CDR3 length is 12 residues. Trimming removed 9 bases from V and 10 bases from J, with 13 bases in between. The CDR3 DNA reads TGTGCCAGTTGGGCAGGGCAATCACCCCTCCACTTT. This codes for CASWAGQSPLHF.

The CDR3, as DNA: TGCGCCAGCAGCCACCCTAGGAACACTGAAGCTTTCTTT. It encodes CASSHPRNTEAFF. The V and J genes are TRBV4-3 and TRBJ1-1; D remains ambiguous. From germline, CDR1 is LGHNA and CDR2 YSLEER. The length of the CDR3 is 13 residues. V lost 3 bases to trimming and J lost 1 base, with 6 bases between them.

This clone was detected only a few times. The gene calls are TRBV5-4 and TRBJ1-6; possible D gene TRBD1, 6 bases. Trimming cost V 4 bases and J 8 bases, with 13 bases left between them. This CDR3 is built from 14 residues. Germline V lookup: CDR1 SGHNT, CDR2 YYREEE (reference sequence). CDR3 DNA: TGTGCCAGCAGCCTGACAGGCCTAGATTCACCCCTCCACTTT. This gives the protein CASSLTGLDSPLHF.

This clone appeared a few times. This sequence joins TRBV4-1 and TRBJ1-2; D gene unclear. CDR1 is MGHRA, CDR2 YSYEKL, per germline. Trimming took off 0 bases at V and 4 bases at J, with 15 bases between the two ends. This CDR3 contains 16 residues. The CDR3 spells CASSQESFPGLYGYTF. CDR3 DNA: TGCGCCAGCAGCCAAGAATCCTTCCCGGGTCTCTATGGCTACACCTTC.

V is TRBV6-5 and J is TRBJ1-2, with no clear D. V lost 3 bases and J lost 0, with 11 bases in between. In germline, CDR1 is MNHEY, CDR2 SVGAGI. The CDR3 loop spans 15 amino acids. CDR3 protein: CASSYLPDPNYGYTF. The CDR3 bases are TGTGCCAGCAGTTATCTGCCCGACCCTAACTATGGCTACACCTTC.

V gene TRBV7-3 combines with J gene TRBJ2-3; D unresolved. Germline CDR1 reads SGHTA; CDR2 reads FQGTGA. The CDR3 totals 13 residues. The ends were cut back, 2 bases at V and 3 bases at J, with 6 bases in the middle. The CDR3 loop is CASSLVTTDTQYF. The CDR3 region has the DNA TGTGCCAGCAGCTTAGTGACGACAGATACGCAGTATTTT. The whole variable domain, filled in from reference TRBV7-3 and TRBJ2-3, reads GAGVSQTPSNKVTEKGKYVELRCDPISGHTALYWYRQSLGQGPEFLIYFQGTGAADDSGLPNDRFFAVRPEGSVSTLKIQRTERGDSAVYLCASSLVTTDTQYFGPGTRLTVL.

The J gene is TRBJ1-3, the V gene TRBV11-3, with D uncertain. Trimming removed 4 bases from V and 0 bases from J, with 7 bases in between. CDR1 and CDR2 (germline): SGHNT, YENEEA. This CDR3 has 14 residues. The CDR3 sequence is CASSSITSGNTIYF. For the CDR3, the DNA is TGTGCCAGCAGCTCTATTACCTCTGGAAACACCATATATTTT.

This chain links TRBV4-1 with TRBJ1-3; D unresolved. The CDR3 spans 16 residues. CDR1 is MGHRA and CDR2 is YSYEKL in the germline V gene. The ends were cut back, 0 bases at V and 2 bases at J, with 11 bases in the middle. The CDR3 DNA sequence: TGCGCCAGCAGCCAAGATCTCGGTAGGGCTGGAAACACCATATATTTT. This sequence encodes CASSQDLGRAGNTIYF.

The chain combines TRBV2 with TRBJ1-1; the D is unclear. Germline CDR1 SNHLY, CDR2 FYNNEI. Trimming cost V 7 bases and J 1 base, with 10 bases left between them. The CDR3 is 13 amino acids. As DNA, the CDR3 is TGTGCCAGCAAAGGCCAGGCGAACACTGAAGCTTTCTTT. It yields the protein CASKGQANTEAFF.

This clone showed up just a few times. The CDR3 DNA reads TGTGCCAGCAGCCAGATGGGGGGCGCGCTGTTTTTT. This sequence encodes CASSQMGGALFF. The chain has TRBV5-4 and TRBJ1-4, with D possibly matching TRBD1 (6 bases). The CDR3 loop spans 12 amino acids. Germline CDR1 and CDR2: SGHNT and YYREEE (reference sequence). V was clipped by 4 bases and J by 14 bases, with 15 bases between them. Full variable domain (missing parts from reference TRBV5-4 and TRBJ1-4): ETGVTQSPTHLIKTRGQQVTLRCSSQSGHNTVSWYQQALGQGPQFIFQYYREEENGRGNFPPRFSGLQFPNYSSELNVNALELDDSALYLCASSQMGGALFFGSGTQLSVL.

The chain is built from TRBV6-1 and TRBJ2-7, with a tentative D call TRBD1 (5 bases). V lost 2 bases, J lost 3 bases, and 11 bases lay in between. The CDR3 is made up of 14 amino acids. CDR1 and CDR2 from the germline V gene are MNHNS and SASEGT. The CDR3 nucleotides are TGTGCCAGCAGTGAAAGGGGCGAATACTACGAGCAGTACTTC. Translating gives CASSERGEYYEQYF.

The rearrangement joins TRBV6-1 to TRBJ2-3, with TRBD2 identical over 8 bases. Germline CDR1 reads MNHNS; CDR2 reads SASEGT. CDR3 length: 16 amino acids. Trimming cost V 3 bases and J 5 bases; bases outside gene matches: 10. CDR3 nucleotide sequence: TGTGCCAGCAGTGATTCGGGGGGGCTTAGGGAAGATACGCAGTATTTT. Translating it yields CASSDSGGLREDTQYF.

The genes are TRBV9 and TRBJ1-5, with TRBD1 identical over 7 bases. This CDR3 region has 16 residues. Germline V gene lookup returns CDR1 SGDLS and CDR2 YYNGEE. The J segment lost 0 bases and the V segment lost 4 bases, leaving 7 bases of the junction unmatched. The CDR3 protein is CASSPGAGGSNQPQHF. In nucleotides, the CDR3 is TGTGCCAGCAGCCCCGGGGCAGGGGGTAGCAATCAGCCCCAGCATTTT.

The chain joins TRBV7-9 to TRBJ2-1, with 7 bases identical to TRBD2. Per the germline V gene, CDR1 is SEHNR and CDR2 is FQNEAQ (reference sequence). V lost 5 bases to trimming and J lost 2 bases; unmatched junction nucleotides: 12. The CDR3 sequence is 17 residues long. For the CDR3, the DNA is TGTGCCAGCAGCCCACCCTTTTTTGCGGGGGCCTACAATGAGCAGTTCTTC. It yields the protein CASSPPFFAGAYNEQFF.

This clone showed up just a few times. This chain uses TRBV28 with TRBJ1-2, with no clear D. V was pared by 8 bases and J by 1 base, with 14 bases between. The CDR3 extends over 14 amino acids. Germline assignment: CDR1 MDHEN and CDR2 SYDVKM. For the CDR3, the DNA is TGTGCCAGCCGGCCGCCGACTAGTAACTATGGCTACACCTTC. Protein: CASRPPTSNYGYTF.

DNA for the CDR3: TGTGCCATCAGTGACCAACAGGGGGCGCTCACTGAAGCTTTCTTT. Amino acids: CAISDQQGALTEAFF. The chain couples TRBV10-3 to TRBJ1-1, with 9 bases lining up with TRBD1. Germline CDR1 ENHRY, CDR2 SYGVKD. The J segment lost 4 bases and the V segment lost 3 bases, leaving 6 bases of the junction unmatched. The CDR3 has 15 amino acids.

The chain recombines TRBV6-5 with TRBJ1-2, with 10 bases fitting TRBD1. V lost 6 bases to trimming and J lost 4 bases; unmatched junction nucleotides: 2. Germline V gives CDR1 MNHEY, CDR2 SVGAGI. The length of the CDR3 is 13 residues. The CDR3: CASSRQGAYGYTF. DNA of the CDR3: TGTGCCAGCAGCCGACAGGGGGCCTATGGCTACACCTTC.

This clone was recorded a few times. V gene TRBV11-2 combines with J gene TRBJ1-5; no definite D call. The CDR3 has 13 residues. Trimming removed 1 base at V and 5 bases at J, with 6 bases between. CDR1 and CDR2 from the germline V gene are SGHAT and FQNNGV. Written as DNA, the CDR3 is TGTGCCAGCAGCTTAGGGTGGGATCAGCCCCAGCATTTT. Encoded protein: CASSLGWDQPQHF.

This clone showed up just once. The chain carries TRBV18 and TRBJ2-5, with D possibly being TRBD1 (6 bases). CDR1 is KGHSH, CDR2 LQKENI, per germline. The germline V and J ends were trimmed by 2 bases and 2 bases, with 6 bases remaining between them. CDR3 size: 13 residues. CDR3 amino acids: CASSPGQQETQYF. CDR3 nucleotide sequence: TGTGCCAGCTCACCAGGACAGCAAGAGACCCAGTACTTC.

V gene TRBV25-1 combines with J gene TRBJ2-5; D gene uncertain. The CDR3 runs 16 residues. Per the germline V gene, CDR1 is MGHDK and CDR2 is SYGVNS. V lost 3 bases and J 5 bases, leaving 19 bases between the germline ends. CDR3 region: CASSDPGGLGRETQYF. The CDR3 nucleotides read TGTGCCAGCAGTGATCCTGGTGGGCTGGGCCGGGAGACCCAGTACTTC.

The V call is TRBV6-5, the J call TRBJ1-1, with no clear D. The germline V gene encodes CDR1 MNHEY and CDR2 SVGAGI. The CDR3 contains 16 residues. V was clipped by 2 bases and J by 4 bases, with 17 bases between them. The CDR3 nucleotides read TGTGCCAGCAGTTACGTAGTCAGGTTCCGTGCCACTGAAGCTTTCTTT. Translated, it gives CASSYVVRFRATEAFF.